This T cell receptor (beta chain) was recovered during a study of blood T cell repertoires in COVID-19. Study-wide context: T cells, B-cell-depleted T cells, or PBMCs supplied cDNA or gDNA.

Produced via immunoSEQ multiplex PCR; TCRdb's table is partial and in-frame only. The sample contains about 180,000 clones, about 83% of which appear only once. J gave up 1 base and V 6 bases, and 20 bases lay outside the gene matches. Germline V lookup: CDR1 LGHNA, CDR2 YNFKEQ. This CDR3 has 19 amino acids. The sample consisted of peripheral blood. The TCR originated in a human donor in a cohort sampled during active COVID-19. This chain connects TRBV4-2 to TRBJ1-1; 7 nucleotides agree with TRBD1. CDR3 protein: CASSPTDGQDRRWNTEAFF. In DNA, the CDR3 is TGTGCCAGCAGTCCCACGGATGGGCAGGACAGGAGGTGGAACACTGAAGCTTTCTTT.